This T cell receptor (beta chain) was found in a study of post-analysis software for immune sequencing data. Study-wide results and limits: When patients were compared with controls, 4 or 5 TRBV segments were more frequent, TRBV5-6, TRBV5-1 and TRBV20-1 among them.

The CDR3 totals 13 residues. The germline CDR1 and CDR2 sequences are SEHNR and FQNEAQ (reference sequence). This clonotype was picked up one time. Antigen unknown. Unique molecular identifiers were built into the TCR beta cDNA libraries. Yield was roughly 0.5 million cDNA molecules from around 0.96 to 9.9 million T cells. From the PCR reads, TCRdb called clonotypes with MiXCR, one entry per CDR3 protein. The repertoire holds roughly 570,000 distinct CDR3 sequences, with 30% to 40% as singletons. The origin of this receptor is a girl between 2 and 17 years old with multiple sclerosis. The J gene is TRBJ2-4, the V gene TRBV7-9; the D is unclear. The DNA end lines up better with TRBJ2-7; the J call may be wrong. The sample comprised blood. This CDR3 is CAAGKPSSYEQYF. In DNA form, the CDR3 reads TGTGCCGCAGGAAAGCCTAGCTCCTACGAGCAGTACTTC.